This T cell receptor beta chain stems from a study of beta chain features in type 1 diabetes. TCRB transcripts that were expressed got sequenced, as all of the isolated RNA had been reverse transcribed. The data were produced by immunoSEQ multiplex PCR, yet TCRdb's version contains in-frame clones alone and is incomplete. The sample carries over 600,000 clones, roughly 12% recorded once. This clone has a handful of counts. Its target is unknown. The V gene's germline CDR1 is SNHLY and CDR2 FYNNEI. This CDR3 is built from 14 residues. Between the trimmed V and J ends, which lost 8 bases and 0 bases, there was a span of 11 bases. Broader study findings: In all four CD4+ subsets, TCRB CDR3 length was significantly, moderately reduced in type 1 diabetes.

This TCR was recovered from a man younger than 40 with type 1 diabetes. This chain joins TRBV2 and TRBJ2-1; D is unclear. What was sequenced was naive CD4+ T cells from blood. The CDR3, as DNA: TGTGCCAGCTTCGGGCCCCCCTCCTACAATGAGCAGTTCTTC. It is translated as CASFGPPSYNEQFF. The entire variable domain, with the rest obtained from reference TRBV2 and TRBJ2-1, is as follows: EPEVTQTPSHQVTQMGQEVILRCVPISNHLYFYWYRQILGQKVEFLVSFYNNEISEKSEIFDDQFSVERPDGSNFTLKIRSTKLEDSAMYFCASFGPPSYNEQFFGPGTRLTVL.